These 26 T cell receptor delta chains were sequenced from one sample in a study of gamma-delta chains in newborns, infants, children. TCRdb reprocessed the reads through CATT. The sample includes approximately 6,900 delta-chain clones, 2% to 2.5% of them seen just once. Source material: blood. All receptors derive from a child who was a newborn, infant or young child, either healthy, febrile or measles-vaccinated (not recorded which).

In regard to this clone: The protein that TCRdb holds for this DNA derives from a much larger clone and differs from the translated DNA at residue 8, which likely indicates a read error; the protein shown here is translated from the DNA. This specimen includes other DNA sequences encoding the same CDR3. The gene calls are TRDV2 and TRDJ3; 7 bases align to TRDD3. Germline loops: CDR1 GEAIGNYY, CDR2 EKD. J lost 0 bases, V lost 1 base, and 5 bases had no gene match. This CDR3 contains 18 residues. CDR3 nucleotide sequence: TGTGCCTGTGACACGGGGGGATGTAGCTCCTGGGACACCCGACAGATGTTTTTC. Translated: CACDTGGCSSWDTRQMFF.

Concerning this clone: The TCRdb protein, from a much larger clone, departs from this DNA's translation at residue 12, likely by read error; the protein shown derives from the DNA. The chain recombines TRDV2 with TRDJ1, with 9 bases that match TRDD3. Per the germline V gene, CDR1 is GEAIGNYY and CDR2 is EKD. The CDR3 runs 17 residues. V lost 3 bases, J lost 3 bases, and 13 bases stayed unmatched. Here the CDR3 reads CACDAVLGESYADKLIF. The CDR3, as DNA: TGTGCCTGTGACGCCGTACTGGGGGAATCGTACGCCGATAAACTCATCTTT.

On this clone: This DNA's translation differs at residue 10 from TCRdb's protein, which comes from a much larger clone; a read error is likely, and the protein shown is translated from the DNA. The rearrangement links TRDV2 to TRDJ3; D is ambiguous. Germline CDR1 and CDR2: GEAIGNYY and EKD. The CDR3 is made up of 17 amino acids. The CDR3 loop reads CACDTGWDSRDTRQMFF. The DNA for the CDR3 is TGTGCCTGTGACACCGGGTGGGACTCCCGGGACACCCGACAGATGTTTTTC.

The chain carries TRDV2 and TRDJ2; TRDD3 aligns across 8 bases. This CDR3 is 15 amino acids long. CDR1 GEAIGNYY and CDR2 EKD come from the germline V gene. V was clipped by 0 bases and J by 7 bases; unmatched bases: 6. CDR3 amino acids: CACDTLLLGGAQLFF. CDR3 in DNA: TGTGCCTGTGACACCCTTTTACTGGGGGGAGCACAACTCTTCTTT.

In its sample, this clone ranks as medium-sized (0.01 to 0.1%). This CDR3 is CACDTAGDWGIDPWDTRQMFF. CDR3 nucleotides: TGTGCCTGTGACACCGCGGGGGACTGGGGGATAGACCCCTGGGACACCCGACAGATGTTTTTC. The J gene is TRDJ3, the V gene TRDV2; 11 bases line up with TRDD3. CDR1 and CDR2 (germline): GEAIGNYY, EKD. The V segment lost 0 bases and the J segment 2 bases; nucleotides outside the gene matches: 11. The CDR3 is 21 residues long.

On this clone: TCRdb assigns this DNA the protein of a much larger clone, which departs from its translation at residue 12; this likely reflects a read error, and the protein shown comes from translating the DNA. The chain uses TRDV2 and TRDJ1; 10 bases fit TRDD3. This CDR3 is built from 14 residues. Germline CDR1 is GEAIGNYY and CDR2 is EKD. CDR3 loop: CACDTGDTNDKPIF. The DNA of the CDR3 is TGTGCCTGTGACACGGGGGATACGAACGATAAACCCATCTTT.

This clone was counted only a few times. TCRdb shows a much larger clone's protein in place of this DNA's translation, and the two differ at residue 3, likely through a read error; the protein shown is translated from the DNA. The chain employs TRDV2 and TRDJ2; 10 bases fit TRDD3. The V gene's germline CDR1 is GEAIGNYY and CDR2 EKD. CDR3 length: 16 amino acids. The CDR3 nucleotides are TGTGCCAGTGACGTACTGGGGGATTTTTTGACAGCACAACTCTTCTTT. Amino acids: CASDVLGDFLTAQLFF.

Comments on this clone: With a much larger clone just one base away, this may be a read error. The CDR3 protein is CACDPGLGDTRSSWGTRQMFF. DNA of the CDR3: TGTGCCTGTGACCCTGGACTGGGGGATACGCGTAGCTCCTGGGGCACCCGACAGATGTTTTTC. V is TRDV2 and J is TRDJ3, with 13 bases lining up with TRDD3. CDR1 and CDR2 (germline): GEAIGNYY, EKD. CDR3 size: 21 residues.

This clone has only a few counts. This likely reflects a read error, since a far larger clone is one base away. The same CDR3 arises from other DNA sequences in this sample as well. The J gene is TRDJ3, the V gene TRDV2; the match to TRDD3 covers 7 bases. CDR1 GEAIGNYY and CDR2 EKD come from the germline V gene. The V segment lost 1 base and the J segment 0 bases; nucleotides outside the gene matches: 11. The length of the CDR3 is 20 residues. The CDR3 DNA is TGTGCCTGTGACACTGCGTCTCTGGGGGCGAGCTCCTGGGACACCCGACAGATGTTTTTC. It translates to CACDTASLGASSWDTRQMFF.

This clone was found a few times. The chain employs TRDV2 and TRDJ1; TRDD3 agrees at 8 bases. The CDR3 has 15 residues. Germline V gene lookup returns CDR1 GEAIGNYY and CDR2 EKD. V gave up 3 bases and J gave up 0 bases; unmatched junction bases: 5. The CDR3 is CACDSLGVYTDKLIF. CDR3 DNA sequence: TGTGCCTGTGACTCACTGGGGGTATACACCGATAAACTCATCTTT.

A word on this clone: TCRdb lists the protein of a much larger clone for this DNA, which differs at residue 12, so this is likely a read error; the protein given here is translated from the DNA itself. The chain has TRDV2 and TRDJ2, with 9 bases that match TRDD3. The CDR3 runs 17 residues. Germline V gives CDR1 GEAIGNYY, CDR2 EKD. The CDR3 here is CACDVLGDRALAAQLFF. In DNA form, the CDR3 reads TGTGCCTGTGATGTACTGGGGGACCGAGCTTTGGCAGCACAACTCTTCTTT.

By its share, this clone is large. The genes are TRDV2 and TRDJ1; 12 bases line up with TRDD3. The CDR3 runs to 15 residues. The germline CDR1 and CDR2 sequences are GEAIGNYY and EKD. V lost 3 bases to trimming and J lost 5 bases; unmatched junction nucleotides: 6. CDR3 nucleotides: TGTGCCTGTGACGTACTGGGGGATACTGAAGATAAACTCATCTTT. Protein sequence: CACDVLGDTEDKLIF.

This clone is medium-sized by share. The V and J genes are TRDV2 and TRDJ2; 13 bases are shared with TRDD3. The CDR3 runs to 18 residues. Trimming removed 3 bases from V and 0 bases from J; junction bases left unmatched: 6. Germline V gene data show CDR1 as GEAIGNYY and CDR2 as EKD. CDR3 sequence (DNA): TGTGCCTGTGACGTACTGGGGGATACGGCGGCTTTGACAGCACAACTCTTCTTT. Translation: CACDVLGDTAALTAQLFF.

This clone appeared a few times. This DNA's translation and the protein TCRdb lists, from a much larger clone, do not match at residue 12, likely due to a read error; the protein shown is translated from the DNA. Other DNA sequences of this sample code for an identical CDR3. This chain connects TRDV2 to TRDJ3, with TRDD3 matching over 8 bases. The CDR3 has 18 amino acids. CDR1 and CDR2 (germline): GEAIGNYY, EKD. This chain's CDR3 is CACDTGWGSSWGTRQMFF. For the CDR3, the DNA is TGTGCCTGTGACACGGGCTGGGGGAGCTCCTGGGGCACCCGACAGATGTTTTTC.

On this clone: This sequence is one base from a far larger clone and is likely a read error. The CDR3 DNA reads TGTGCCTGTGACACCGGCTCCCTACTGGGAATCAAGATCTCCTGGGACACCCGACAGATGTTTTTC. Its protein product is CACDTGSLLGIKISWDTRQMFF. This rearrangement joins TRDV2 to TRDJ3; possibly TRDD3 for D (6 bases). Germline V lookup: CDR1 GEAIGNYY, CDR2 EKD. The CDR3 length is 22 residues. With 0 bases removed from V and 0 bases from J, the gap between germline ends came to 23 bases.

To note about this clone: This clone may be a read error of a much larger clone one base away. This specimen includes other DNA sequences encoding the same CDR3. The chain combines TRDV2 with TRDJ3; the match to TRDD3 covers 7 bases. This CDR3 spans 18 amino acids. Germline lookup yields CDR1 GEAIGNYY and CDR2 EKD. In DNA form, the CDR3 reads TGCGCCTGTGACACCGCTGGGGGCCTTTCCTGGGACACCCGACAGATGTTTTTC. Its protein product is CACDTAGGLSWDTRQMFF.

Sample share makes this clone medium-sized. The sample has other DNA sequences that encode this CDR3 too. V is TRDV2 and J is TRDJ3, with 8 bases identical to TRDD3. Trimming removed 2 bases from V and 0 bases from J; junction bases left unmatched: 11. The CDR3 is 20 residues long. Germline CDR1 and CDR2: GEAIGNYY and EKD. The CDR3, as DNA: TGTGCCTGTGACAACCATGGGGATACCCCCCGCTCCTGGGACACCCGACAGATGTTTTTC. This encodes CACDNHGDTPRSWDTRQMFF.

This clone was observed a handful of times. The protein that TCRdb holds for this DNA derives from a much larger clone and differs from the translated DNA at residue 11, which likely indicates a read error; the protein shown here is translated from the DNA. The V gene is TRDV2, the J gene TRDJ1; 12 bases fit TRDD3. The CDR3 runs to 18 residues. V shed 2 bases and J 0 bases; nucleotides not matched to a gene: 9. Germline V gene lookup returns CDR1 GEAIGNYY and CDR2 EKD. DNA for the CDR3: TGTGCCTGTGACAATGTACTGGGGGATACCGGGAACACCGATAAACTCATCTTT. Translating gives CACDNVLGDTGNTDKLIF.

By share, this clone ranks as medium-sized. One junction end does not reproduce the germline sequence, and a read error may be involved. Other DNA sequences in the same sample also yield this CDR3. CDR3 in DNA: TGTGCCTGTGGCACCGTGGGAACCTACACCGATAAACTCATCTTT. Protein product: CACGTVGTYTDKLIF. This rearrangement joins TRDV2 to TRDJ1; D remains ambiguous. The germline gives CDR1 GEAIGNYY, CDR2 EKD. The CDR3 is 15 amino acids.

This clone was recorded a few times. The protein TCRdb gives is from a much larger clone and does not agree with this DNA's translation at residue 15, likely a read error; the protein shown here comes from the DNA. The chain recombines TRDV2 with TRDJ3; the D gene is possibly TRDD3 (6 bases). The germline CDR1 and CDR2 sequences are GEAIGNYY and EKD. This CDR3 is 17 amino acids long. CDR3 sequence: CACDTVLGSWDTRQVFF. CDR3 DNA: TGTGCCTGTGACACCGTACTGGGCTCCTGGGACACCCGACAGGTGTTTTTC.

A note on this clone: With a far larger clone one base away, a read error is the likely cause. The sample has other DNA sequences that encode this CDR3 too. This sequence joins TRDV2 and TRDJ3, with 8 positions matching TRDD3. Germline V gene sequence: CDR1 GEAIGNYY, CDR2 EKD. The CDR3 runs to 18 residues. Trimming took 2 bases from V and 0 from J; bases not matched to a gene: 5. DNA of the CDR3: TGTGCCTGTGACAAGGTACTGGGGGGCTCCTGGGACACCCGACAGATGTTTTTC. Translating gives CACDKVLGGSWDTRQMFF.

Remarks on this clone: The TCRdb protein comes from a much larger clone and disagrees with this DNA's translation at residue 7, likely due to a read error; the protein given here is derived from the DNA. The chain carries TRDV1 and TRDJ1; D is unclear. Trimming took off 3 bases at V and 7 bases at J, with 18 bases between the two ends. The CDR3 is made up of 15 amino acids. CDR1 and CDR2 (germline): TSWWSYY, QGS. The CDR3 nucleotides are TGTGCTCTTGGGGATCCCCCCTCCCATGTTGGTAAACTCATCTTT. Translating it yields CALGDPPSHVGKLIF.

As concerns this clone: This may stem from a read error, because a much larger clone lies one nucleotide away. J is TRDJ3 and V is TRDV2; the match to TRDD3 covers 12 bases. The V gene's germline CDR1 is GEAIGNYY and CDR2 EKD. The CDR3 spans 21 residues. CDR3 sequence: CACGTVLGDTRSSWDTRQMFF. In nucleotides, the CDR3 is TGTGCCTGTGGCACCGTACTGGGGGATACAAGGAGCTCCTGGGACACCCGACAGATGTTTTTC.

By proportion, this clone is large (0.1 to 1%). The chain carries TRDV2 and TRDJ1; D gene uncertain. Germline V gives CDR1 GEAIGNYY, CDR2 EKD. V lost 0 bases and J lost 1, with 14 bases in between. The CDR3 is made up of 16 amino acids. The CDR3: CACDTWAQEGTDKLIF. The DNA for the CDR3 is TGTGCCTGTGACACCTGGGCCCAAGAGGGCACCGATAAACTCATCTTT.

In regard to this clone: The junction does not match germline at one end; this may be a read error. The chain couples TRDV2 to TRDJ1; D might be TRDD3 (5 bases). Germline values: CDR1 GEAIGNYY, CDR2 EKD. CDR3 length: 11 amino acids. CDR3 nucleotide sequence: TGTGCCTGTGAATGTGACGATACACTCATCTTT. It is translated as CACECDDTLIF.

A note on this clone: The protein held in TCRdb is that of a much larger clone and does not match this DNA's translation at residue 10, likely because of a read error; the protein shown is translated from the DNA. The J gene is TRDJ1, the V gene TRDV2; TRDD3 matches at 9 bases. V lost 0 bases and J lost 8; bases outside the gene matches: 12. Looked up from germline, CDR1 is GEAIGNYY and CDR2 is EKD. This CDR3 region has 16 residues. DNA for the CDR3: TGTGCCTGTGACACCGAAGACTGGGGGAAACGCCTAAAACTCATCTTT. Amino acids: CACDTEDWGKRLKLIF.